Each of the 16 T cell receptor beta chains below was sequenced from the same sample in a study of patients and donors after allogeneic stem cell transplantation. A single record per CDR3 protein comes from TCRdb applying MiXCR to the RT-PCR reads. The sample contains 150,000 to 250,000 distinct CDR3 sequences, more than 35% of which appear only once. Sequenced: blood, either unsorted or a sorted T cell fraction (not recorded which). Every receptor here comes from a human donor who was either an allogeneic HSCT recipient or a stem cell or donor lymphocyte infusion donor (not recorded which). It is not recorded whose cells these are; they may come from a transplant donor.

Only a few counts were recorded for this clonotype. V and J are TRBV20-1 and TRBJ1-1; D call uncertain. The CDR3 is 11 residues long. Between the trimmed V and J ends, which lost 6 bases and 6 bases, there was a span of 11 bases. The germline gives CDR1 DFQATT, CDR2 SNEGSKA (reference sequence). The CDR3 is CSAEGIPEAFF. The CDR3 coding sequence is TGCAGTGCCGAGGGTATCCCTGAAGCTTTCTTT.

This chain links TRBV29-1 with TRBJ2-1, with D possibly being TRBD2 (5 bases). CDR1 is SQVTM and CDR2 is ANQGSEA in the germline V gene. V was clipped by 6 bases and J by 7 bases, with 19 bases between them. This CDR3 has 14 residues. The CDR3 DNA follows: TGCAGCGTCGCCTCGATGGCGGGCGGTAATGAGCAGTTCTTC. Protein product: CSVASMAGGNEQFF.

This clonotype was picked up a small number of times. The rearrangement uses TRBV7-8 and TRBJ1-1, with D unresolved. Germline CDR1 reads SGHVS; CDR2 reads FQNEAQ. V was clipped by 2 bases and J by 1 base, with 8 bases between them. The CDR3 has 14 residues. CDR3 coding DNA: TGTGCCAGCAGCTTACTTACTCAGAACACTGAAGCTTTCTTT. Its protein is CASSLLTQNTEAFF.

This chain links TRBV15 with TRBJ1-6, with no clear D. Trimming cost V 0 bases and J 6 bases, with 21 bases left between them. The CDR3 is made up of 19 amino acids. Germline CDR1 LNHNV, CDR2 YYDKDF (reference sequence). CDR3 nucleotide sequence: TGTGCCACCAGCAGAGATTCGATGGCCCCGGGCCAGATTAATTCACCCCTCCACTTT. Translating it yields CATSRDSMAPGQINSPLHF.

The chain is built from TRBV2 and TRBJ2-4, with no clear D. V lost 3 bases and J lost 6, with 9 bases in between. Germline loops: CDR1 SNHLY, CDR2 FYNNEI. The CDR3 is 13 amino acids. CDR3 region: CASSETAGNIQYF. Here the CDR3 DNA reads TGTGCCAGCAGTGAGACCGCCGGAAACATTCAGTACTTC. Based on the CDR3 plus reference TRBV2 and TRBJ2-4, the full variable domain is EPEVTQTPSHQVTQMGQEVILRCVPISNHLYFYWYRQILGQKVEFLVSFYNNEISEKSEIFDDQFSVERPDGSNFTLKIRSTKLEDSAMYFCASSETAGNIQYFGAGTRLSVL.

This clonotype came up a few times. The chain uses TRBV24-1 and TRBJ1-2; D is uncertain. V lost 2 bases and J lost 3, with 3 bases in between. The CDR3 is made up of 12 amino acids. Germline V gives CDR1 KGHDR, CDR2 SFDVKD. In DNA form, the CDR3 reads TGTGCCACCAGTGATTCCGACTATGGCTACACCTTC. Translating it yields CATSDSDYGYTF.

The rearrangement uses TRBV5-1 and TRBJ2-1; 8 bases are shared with TRBD2. Germline CDR1 and CDR2: SGHRS and YFSETQ. With V trimmed by 4 bases and J by 5 bases, 8 bases remained unmatched. The CDR3 is 15 residues long. The CDR3 is CASSPQLADNNEQFF. The CDR3 bases are TGCGCCAGCAGCCCCCAACTAGCGGATAACAATGAGCAGTTCTTC.

The chain is built from TRBV19 and TRBJ2-1; D possibly corresponds to TRBD2 (5 bases). This CDR3 is 11 amino acids long. V was clipped by 9 bases and J by 8 bases, with 11 bases between them. Germline V CDR1 and CDR2: LNHDA, SQIVND (reference sequence). This chain's CDR3 is CASTMGDEQFF. In nucleotides, the CDR3 is TGTGCCAGCACAATGGGAGATGAGCAGTTCTTC. Using reference TRBV19 and TRBJ2-1 for the parts outside the CDR3, the full variable domain is DGGITQSPKYLFRKEGQNVTLSCEQNLNHDAMYWYRQDPGQGLRLIYYSQIVNDFQKGDIAEGYSVSREKKESFPLTVTSAQKNPTAFYLCASTMGDEQFFGPGTRLTVL.

This rearrangement joins TRBV4-3 to TRBJ2-7, with 8 bases identical to TRBD2. The CDR3 is 17 residues long. Germline CDR1 LGHNA, CDR2 YSLEER. V gave up 1 base and J gave up 3 bases; unmatched junction bases: 11. The CDR3, as DNA: TGCGCCAGCAGCCAAGGGGGGACTAGACCGATGGTCTACGAGCAGTACTTC. Amino acids: CASSQGGTRPMVYEQYF.

The chain combines TRBV4-3 with TRBJ2-5; 10 bases line up with TRBD1. CDR3 length: 15 residues. The trim removed 1 base at V and 4 bases at J, leaving 3 bases unmatched. Germline V gives CDR1 LGHNA, CDR2 YSLEER. DNA of the CDR3: TGCGCCAGCAGCCAAGGGGACAGGGGAGGAGAGACCCAGTACTTC. Residues: CASSQGDRGGETQYF.

This clonotype was seen a few times. The chain carries TRBV7-9 and TRBJ1-2; D possibly corresponds to TRBD1 (5 bases). The CDR3 consists of 15 residues. Deletions cut 5 bases from V and 7 bases from J, with 20 bases between. The germline V gene encodes CDR1 SEHNR and CDR2 FQNEAQ (reference sequence). CDR3 sequence reads: CASSPEAGSYGGYTF. The DNA of the CDR3 is TGTGCCAGCAGCCCAGAGGCAGGGTCGTACGGTGGCTACACCTTC.

J is TRBJ1-1 and V is TRBV5-1, with TRBD1 identical over 7 bases. V gave up 0 bases and J gave up 6 bases; unmatched junction bases: 11. The CDR3 runs to 16 residues. In germline, CDR1 is SGHRS, CDR2 YFSETQ. The CDR3 coding sequence is TGCGCCAGCAGCTTGGCACAGGGGCCACTGGGCCCTGAAGCTTTCTTT. Protein sequence: CASSLAQGPLGPEAFF.

This chain links TRBV6-1 with TRBJ1-2; 8 nucleotides line up with TRBD1. The V gene end was trimmed by 5 bases and the J gene end by 3 bases; junction bases not matched to a gene: 11. CDR1 and CDR2 from the germline V gene are MNHNS and SASEGT. CDR3 size: 16 residues. The CDR3 DNA sequence: TGTGCCAGCAGTCTGGGGGCCGGACAGGGCTACTATGGCTACACCTTC. This sequence encodes CASSLGAGQGYYGYTF.

The chain employs TRBV2 and TRBJ2-3; D gene unclear. Germline values: CDR1 SNHLY, CDR2 FYNNEI. This CDR3 is built from 13 residues. Trimming removed 6 bases from V and 4 bases from J, with 11 bases in between. CDR3 nucleotides: TGTGCCAGCAGCCGGAGCCCAGCAGATACGCAGTATTTT. Translation gives CASSRSPADTQYF. Full variable domain (remainder filled in from reference TRBV2 and TRBJ2-3): EPEVTQTPSHQVTQMGQEVILRCVPISNHLYFYWYRQILGQKVEFLVSFYNNEISEKSEIFDDQFSVERPDGSNFTLKIRSTKLEDSAMYFCASSRSPADTQYFGPGTRLTVL.

The chain employs TRBV28 and TRBJ2-7, with no clear D. V lost 4 bases and J lost 3, with 7 bases in between. Per the germline V gene, CDR1 is MDHEN and CDR2 is SYDVKM. The CDR3 spans 12 residues. The CDR3 nucleotides read TGTGCCAGCAGTTCCGTCCGCTACGAGCAGTACTTC. This translates into CASSSVRYEQYF.

This rearrangement joins TRBV4-2 to TRBJ2-1; 7 bases map to TRBD2. The CDR3 loop spans 16 amino acids. V lost 4 bases, J lost 2 bases, and 8 bases stayed unmatched. Per the germline V gene, CDR1 is LGHNA and CDR2 is YNFKEQ. The CDR3 DNA reads as TGTGCCAGCAGCCCTCACGAAGGACTAGCCTACAATGAGCAGTTCTTC. Its translation: CASSPHEGLAYNEQFF.